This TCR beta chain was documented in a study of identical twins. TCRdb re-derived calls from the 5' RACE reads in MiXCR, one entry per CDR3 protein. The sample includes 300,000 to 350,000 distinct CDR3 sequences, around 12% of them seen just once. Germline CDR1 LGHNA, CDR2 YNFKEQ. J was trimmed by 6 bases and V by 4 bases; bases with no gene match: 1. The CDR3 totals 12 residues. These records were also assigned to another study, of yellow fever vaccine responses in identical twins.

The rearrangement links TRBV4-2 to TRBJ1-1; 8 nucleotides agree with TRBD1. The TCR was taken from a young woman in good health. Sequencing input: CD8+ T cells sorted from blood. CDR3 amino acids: CASSLTGAEAFF. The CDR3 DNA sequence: TGTGCCAGCAGCCTGACAGGGGCTGAAGCTTTCTTT.